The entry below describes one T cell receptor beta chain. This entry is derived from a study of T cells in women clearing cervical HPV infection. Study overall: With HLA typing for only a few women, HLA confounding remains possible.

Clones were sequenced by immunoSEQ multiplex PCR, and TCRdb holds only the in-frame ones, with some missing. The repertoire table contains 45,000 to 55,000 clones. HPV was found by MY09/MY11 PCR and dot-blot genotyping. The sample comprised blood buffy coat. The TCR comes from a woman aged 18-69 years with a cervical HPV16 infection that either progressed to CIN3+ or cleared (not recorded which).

CDR3 bases read: TGTGCCAGCAATTCGCACTTACTAGCGGGGGGCAATGAG. It specifies CASNSHLLAGGNE. The entire CDR3 is CASNSHLLAGGNEQFF. The chain combines TRBV2 with TRBJ2-1; 12 nucleotides match TRBD2. The CDR3 end is not reached by the read, which stops 3 residues before it; the germline J gene fills it in. The CDR3 runs 16 residues. J was trimmed by 6 bases and V by 7 bases; bases with no gene match: 10. Germline loops: CDR1 SNHLY, CDR2 FYNNEI.